This T cell receptor (beta chain) came from a study of blood T cell repertoires in COVID-19. In the study overall: The United States, Italy and Spain supplied acute and convalescent COVID-19 samples. PBMCs, B-cell-depleted T cells, or T cells provided the cDNA or gDNA that made up the material.

CDR3 size: 15 residues. CDR1 is SGDLS and CDR2 is YYNGEE in the germline V gene. Unmatched junction bases numbered 3, after V lost 0 bases and J lost 2 bases. Methods used by the authors: Nucleated cell counts were estimated from reference gene primer amplification. Only in-frame clones appear in the TCRdb table, and some are missing; sequencing was by immunoSEQ multiplex PCR. V and J calls and clone size are those listed in that table; D and trimming were worked out from the DNA. This sample has roughly 250,000 clones, with over 65% found just once. The receptor was derived from a woman older than 75 with acute or convalescent COVID-19. The chain has TRBV9 and TRBJ2-3; 7 nucleotides match TRBD2. Sequencing was performed on peripheral blood. The chain's CDR3 is CASSVAGGITDTQYF. The CDR3 coding sequence is TGTGCCAGCAGCGTAGCCGGGGGGATCACAGATACGCAGTATTTT. The full variable domain, with the rest looked up from reference TRBV9 and TRBJ2-3, is DSGVTQTPKHLITATGQRVTLRCSPRSGDLSVYWYQQSLDQGLQFLIQYYNGEERAKGNILERFSAQQFPDLHSELNLSSLELGDSALYFCASSVAGGITDTQYFGPGTRLTVL.